This TCR beta chain was sequenced during a study of T cells in Graves' hyperthyroidism and ophthalmopathy (dated by TCRdb to between 2018 and 2021). Background on the whole study: Peripheral blood was collected at initial diagnosis, before any treatment. A discovery cohort of about a hundred patients, roughly 45 with Graves' ophthalmopathy and 55 to 65 with stable Graves' hyperthyroidism, was used to find distinguishing TCR V-J signatures. An independent validation cohort of under 20 hyperthyroidism patients and approximately 17 patients who later progressed to ophthalmopathy tested prospective prediction of ophthalmopathy. The 100 or so discovery patients were randomly split 7:3 into training and test sets. The study also compared thyroid tissue and blood T-cell repertoires from a handful of Graves' hyperthyroidism patients. After sampling, hyperthyroidism patients received methimazole starting at 30 mg daily, and ophthalmopathy patients received high-dose intravenous methylprednisolone. The paper reports TCR Vbeta CDR3 sequencing of roughly 140 peripheral blood samples: around 45 ophthalmopathy, under 80 hyperthyroidism and around 17 progressor patients.

CDR1 and CDR2 are read off the germline V gene as KGHDR and SFDVKD. Between the V and J ends, shortened by 0 bases and 6 bases respectively, the junction contains 7 bases. The CDR3 measures 13 amino acids from cysteine to phenylalanine. This entry keeps only the CDR3 DNA: 39 bases, framed from base 1. The TCR beta CDR3 regions were amplified from RNA transcripts. A first-round RT-PCR of the TCR CDR3 used the HTBI primer set with the Qiagen OneStep RT-PCR kit. Libraries were constructed in a second round of multiplex PCR, after which size selection and purification were performed. Sequencing of the libraries was done on an Illumina HiSeq2000 using paired-end 100 bp reads. For the original study's pipeline: SOAPnuke was used to process the raw data, throwing out any read that contained adapters or uncalled bases, had a mean Phred below 15, or lacked an exact constant-primer or identifier match. High-quality paired reads were merged with COPE v1.2.5, and unique nucleotide sequences were defined as clonotypes. MiTCR v1.1 was used to align the clonotypes against IMGT TRBV, TRBD and TRBJ reference segments. Analysis was restricted to V-J combinations with a frequency above 0.0001, which covered roughly 99% of repertoires. A TCS score was defined as the ratio of F50 (clonal expansion) to E x V (chaos), with BLOSUM62-based TCRdist applied between CDR3 peptides within each V-J. Welch's t-statistics and random forest reduced around 550 V-J features to 13, which were used in a naive Bayes classifier (R e1071). The public sequencing data were trimmed at Q25 with fastp and processed into clonotypes with MiXCR by TCRdb, which kept only in-frame beta chains. Under each unique CDR3 protein, matching rows form one entry showing the most common genes and DNA. The V and J calls were not made by the authors but by TCRdb's processing. The sample contains some 620,000 distinct CDR3 sequences, about 16% of them found a single time. The ten top clones hold approximately 3.8% of the sample.

A patient counted as having stable Graves' hyperthyroidism if no progression to ophthalmopathy occurred over 18 months of follow-up. The hyperthyroidism patients were between 18 and 65 years old and newly diagnosed, with a disease duration of less than 2 months. Any patient with an uncontrolled infection, another autoimmune disease, pregnancy or lactation was excluded. Diagnoses relied on clinical symptoms, serum thyroxine and TRAb, thyroid ultrasound and orbital computed tomography. PBMCs were separated from approximately 10 ml of fresh peripheral blood using Ficoll-Paque density gradient centrifugation. Total RNA was extracted with Trizol reagent, and quality was checked on an Agilent 2100 Bioanalyzer. This clonotype has just a few counts. Its antigen specificity is not known. It has no much larger one-base neighbor in the sample; base qualities were not kept. What the research found in general, with its limitations: During validation, the model predicted progression to ophthalmopathy a median of around 6 months ahead of onset, with just under 71% sensitivity and more than 72% specificity. A model built on a 13 V-J signature distinguished ophthalmopathy from stable hyperthyroidism, reaching around 87% sensitivity and about 81% specificity in cross-validation and 80%/75% in testing. No statistical method was used to fix the sample size in advance, and group allocation was not hidden from the investigators. Most expanded thyroid clonotypes (frequency above 0.001) were also detected in blood, a finding suggesting that blood repertoires may reflect thyroid immune responses.

The receptor was isolated from a woman under 40 with Graves' hyperthyroidism. Recombination connected TRBV24-1 to TRBJ1-2; no D segment can be confidently identified. The source material was blood. The nucleotides read TGTGCCACCAGTGATTTGGACTGGGATGGCTACACCTTC. Its coded protein is CATSDLDWDGYTF.